The rows below give T cell receptor beta chains drawn from one sample of a study of blood T cell repertoires in COVID-19. Measured with immunoSEQ multiplex PCR; TCRdb has only the in-frame clones, and not every one. The top ten clones hold about 7% of a sample with nearly 300,000 clones, around 89% of them seen once. Sequencing was done on a sample of peripheral blood. The receptors here all came from a woman younger than 45 who had recovered from COVID-19. CDR3s leave out the opening cysteine and the closing phenylalanine or tryptophan. Fields, in order: clone size, V gene, J gene, D gene, CDR3 protein. The D gene is left open where the match is weak. For some rows the clone size is stated as once, few or many, or as a class when expanded; others skip it.

-	TRBV5-1	TRBJ1-2	TRBD1	ASSFRQGAYGYT
-	TRBV28	TRBJ1-1	-	ASSLFRGTAF
-	TRBV5-1	TRBJ1-4	TRBD1	ASSLGGGTNEKLF
-	TRBV5-6	TRBJ2-5	-	ASSFSGLETQY
-	TRBV27	TRBJ1-2	TRBD1	ASASWTGTGGFGYT
-	TRBV7-2	TRBJ1-2	-	ASSADTPNYGYT
-	TRBV5-1	TRBJ1-1	-	ASGISSQDEAF
-	TRBV2	TRBJ2-7	-	ASSRDTSRRPYEQY
once	TRBV28	TRBJ1-1	-	ASREGGDTEAF
-	TRBV6-1	TRBJ1-4	-	ASSERGAYNEKLF
-	TRBV29-1	TRBJ2-1	TRBD1	SVEGQGDEQF
-	TRBV5-1	TRBJ2-7	TRBD1	ASSTGQGSSYEQY
-	TRBV2	TRBJ1-2	-	ASSRDYGYT
-	TRBV5-4	TRBJ2-7	-	ASSLAGQREQY
-	TRBV7-2	TRBJ2-7	TRBD2	ASSYSGGAYEQY
-	TRBV28	TRBJ2-7	TRBD1	ASSWPGQPFYEQY
-	TRBV7-9	TRBJ1-1	-	ASSSGGSGEAF
-	TRBV4-2	TRBJ1-1	-	ASSQSRQTEAF
-	TRBV5-1	TRBJ2-7	-	ASSESGFSYEQY
few	TRBV28	TRBJ2-1	-	ASSSALSHASSYNEQF
-	TRBV19	TRBJ1-5	-	ASRDLGGASNQPQH
-	TRBV29-1	TRBJ2-7	-	SVEGGEGATYEQY
-	TRBV11-2	TRBJ2-7	TRBD1	ASSSRDSNYEQY
-	TRBV30	TRBJ2-1	TRBD1	AWMGQGDNEQF
-	TRBV5-1	TRBJ1-4	-	ASSLVGGLGEKLF
few	TRBV28	TRBJ1-1	TRBD1	ASSPRTGGLNTEAF
-	TRBV9	TRBJ2-2	TRBD2	ASSVVGAGRAPGELF
-	TRBV9	TRBJ2-1	TRBD2	ASSTFSGGAGNEQF
-	TRBV4-2	TRBJ2-1	TRBD2	ASSQEGLADEQF